What follows describes a single T cell receptor (beta chain). Its binding antigen is unknown. No qualities accompany the bases; no much larger clone lies one base away. This specimen includes other DNA sequences encoding the same CDR3. Via the germline V gene (reference sequence), CDR1 is SGHNT and CDR2 YYREEE. V is shortened by 0 bases, J by 4 bases, and the region joining them spans 4 bases. The CDR3 contains 12 residues, cysteine and phenylalanine counted. Just CDR3 DNA is preserved here, 36 bases in frame from base 1. The sample is drawn from a study of T cell responses to AZD1222 COVID-19 vaccine (dated by TCRdb to the early 2020s). About the investigation overall: A total of 230 to 250 trial participants underwent TCR sequencing, of whom around 200 received two doses of AZD1222 and roughly 25 received two doses of the MenACWY control vaccine. Trial participants were enrolled by age into 18-55, 56-69 and 70-plus year subgroups, with about 150, 28 and 57 TCR-sequenced participants respectively. General findings and caveats noted by the study authors: Nearly half of unique spike-specific TCRs reportedly recognized epitopes outside regions mutated in the B.1.351 and B.1.1.7 variants. Conclusions about previously exposed vaccinees are limited because only six or seven AZD1222 recipients were SARS-CoV-2 seropositive at baseline. Participants were mostly white British, with more females than males. The authors suggested clonal diversity may have been underestimated. In the small 56-69-year group, the increase in depth fell short of significance, most likely because of low power. After two AZD1222 doses, spike-specific TCR breadth and depth were significantly higher than at day 0 and than in MenACWY recipients. Vaccine-associated CD4 TCRs spanned the whole spike protein, with dominant responses in regions 160-218 and 743-854. Because no day 14 peak-response samples were available, the repertoires could be characterized only after the peak T cell response.

The CDR3 regions of human TCRbeta chains were subjected to immunosequencing. Concerning the study's data processing: Repertoire TCRs were matched against a reference library of SARS-CoV-2-specific TCRs generated with the MIRA antigen-specificity platform. Breadth was defined as the fraction of unique TCRs that were SARS-CoV-2-associated, and depth was defined as the fraction of total T cells that were SARS-CoV-2-associated. Using the MIRA data, each spike-specific TCR was assigned both to the spike region to which the TCR was reactive and to a CD4 or CD8 class. Log10-transformed breadth and depth values were compared by one-way ANOVA with Sidak's multiple comparisons tests. TCRdb carries this immuneACCESS record with in-frame sequences only. Its versions omit some clonotypes, under half of them owing to an unresolved V gene in the studies checked, with the rest unexplained. D and trimming were read from the DNA, whereas the V and J calls and clone size are those reported in that table. The sample includes roughly 120,000 clones, with 92% observed a single time. The ten largest account for about 8% of the sample.

The intended sense of this specimen's time point label: about 28 days (+/-7) after the second vaccine dose. Because spike-specific TCR depth and breadth did not differ between the two schedules, AZD1222 recipients who got a second dose at roughly 4 weeks were pooled with those who got a second dose at roughly 12 weeks. Vaccinee samples came from UK trials COV001 and COV002, including a single-blind randomized controlled phase 2/3 trial of AZD1222 (ChAdOx1 nCoV-19) in healthy adults. Trial participant PBMC samples were collected at day 0 and day 28 after the second dose for TCRbeta chain sequencing.

This clonotype originated in an adult who received the AZD1222 COVID-19 vaccine. This specimen was peripheral blood, taken 28 days after the second AZD1222 dose. The chain uses TRBV5-4 and TRBJ2-5, with the D gene not confidently named. The nucleotide sequence is given as TGTGCCAGCAGCTTGGTAGGAGAGACCCAGTACTTC. This is translated as CASSLVGETQYF.